This T cell receptor (beta chain) was captured by sequencing in a study of T cells after yellow fever vaccination. The CDR3 covers 14 residues. CDR1 is DFQATT and CDR2 is SNEGSKA in the germline V gene (reference sequence). V gave up 5 bases and J gave up 0 bases, with 11 bases separating them. This clonotype was counted between two and nine times. One entry per CDR3 protein results from TCRdb running MiXCR on the 5' RACE reads. The data show roughly 330,000 distinct CDR3 sequences, with around 7.3% seen just once and about a sixth held by the top ten. The TCR comes from a man between 18 and 29 years old who received the YFV17D yellow fever vaccine. Sequenced material: PBMCs, taken more than 35 days after the first yellow fever vaccination. The V and J genes are TRBV20-1 and TRBJ1-3, with D possibly being TRBD1 (6 bases). CDR3 loop: CSASGHISGNTIYF. Written as DNA, the CDR3 is TGCAGTGCTTCGGGACATATCTCTGGAAACACCATATATTTT.